This T cell receptor (beta chain) was captured by sequencing in a study of beta chain features in type 1 diabetes. Findings and limits, study-wide: In every one of the four CD4+ subsets, TCRB CDR3s were moderately but significantly shorter in Type 1 diabetes patients.

This clone was seen only a few times. Its cognate antigen is unknown. Expressed TCRB transcripts were sequenced because the entire RNA isolate underwent reverse transcription. The assay was immunoSEQ multiplex PCR, and TCRdb's table has in-frame clones only and misses some. In the table there are more than 250,000 clones, about 23% of which are singletons. The V end was cut by 5 bases, the J end by 1 base, with 7 bases between. This CDR3 comprises 12 residues. Germline assignment: CDR1 SQVTM and CDR2 ANQGSEA. Sequencing was performed on naive CD4+ T cells from blood. The TCR sequence derives from a young woman with type 1 diabetes. The chain carries TRBV29-1 and TRBJ2-3, with D possibly being TRBD1 (6 bases). The CDR3 is CSVRQGTDTQYF. The CDR3 DNA is TGCAGCGTTCGACAGGGCACAGATACGCAGTATTTT.